These 10 T cell receptor beta chains originate from one sample sequenced in a study of PD-1 blockade in classical Hodgkin lymphoma. Sequenced by immunoSEQ multiplex PCR; TCRdb stores in-frame clones only, minus some. The table lists roughly 100,000 clones, roughly nine tenths of them singletons. Time point defined: cycle 4 day 1 (C4D1), after 6 weeks of nivolumab. Every patient relapsed after autologous stem cell transplantation, and brentuximab vedotin exposure varied. The sequences come from peripheral blood mononuclear cells (PBMCs), collected before the fourth cycle of nivolumab. The receptors here all came from a human donor with classical Hodgkin lymphoma.

The V gene is TRBV2, the J gene TRBJ2-7; D perhaps matches TRBD2 (5 bases). The CDR3 runs 14 residues. Germline V gene data show CDR1 as SNHLY and CDR2 as FYNNEI. Between the trimmed V and J ends, which lost 7 bases and 4 bases, there was a span of 17 bases. The CDR3 here is CASTPPLRAYEQYF. CDR3 DNA sequence: TGTGCCAGCACCCCGCCGTTGCGGGCGTACGAGCAGTACTTC.

The chain couples TRBV21-1 to TRBJ2-7; TRBD2 was called by the table and not checked on the DNA. TRBV21-1 constitutes a pseudogene. The CDR3 is made up of 14 amino acids. The CDR3 region is CASSKVAGGYEQYF. In nucleotides, the CDR3 is TGTGCCAGCAGCAAGGTAGCGGGAGGATACGAGCAGTACTTC.

This chain uses TRBV30 with TRBJ2-5, with D tentatively TRBD1 (6 bases). The V end lost 4 bases, the J end lost 4 bases, and 16 bases lay between the germline ends. The germline V gene has CDR1 GTSNPN and CDR2 SVGIG (reference sequence). This CDR3 region has 14 residues. CDR3 loop: CAWKLWGPPETQYF. The CDR3, as DNA: TGTGCCTGGAAGTTATGGGGGCCACCAGAGACCCAGTACTTC.

The genes are TRBV7-6 and TRBJ1-1; TRBD1 agrees at 7 bases. The V and J ends lost 3 bases and 5 bases, in that order; junction bases with no gene match: 3. Germline lookup yields CDR1 SGHVS and CDR2 FNYEAQ. CDR3 length: 13 residues. The CDR3 coding sequence is TGTGCCAGCAGCTTTCAGGGGGATACTGAAGCTTTCTTT. Its protein product is CASSFQGDTEAFF.

This chain links TRBV7-2 with TRBJ2-1, with TRBD2 as a possible D gene (6 bases). Germline CDR1 SGHTA, CDR2 FQGNSA. The ends were cut back, 1 base at V and 5 bases at J, with 12 bases in the middle. This CDR3 comprises 15 residues. The CDR3 here is CASSLGRVPNNEQFF. As DNA, the CDR3 is TGTGCCAGCAGCTTAGGGAGGGTTCCTAACAATGAGCAGTTCTTC.

J is TRBJ1-5 and V is TRBV6-1, with D perhaps TRBD1 (6 bases). Looked up from germline, CDR1 is MNHNS and CDR2 is SASEGT. V lost 4 bases to trimming and J lost 2 bases, with 15 bases between them. The CDR3 loop spans 16 amino acids. The CDR3 DNA sequence: TGTGCCAGCAGTGCCTCGACAGGACAAGGCAATCAGCCCCAGCATTTT. Translating it yields CASSASTGQGNQPQHF.

This chain uses TRBV19 with TRBJ1-5, with D possibly being TRBD1 (6 bases). This CDR3 region has 15 residues. The germline V and J ends were trimmed by 5 bases and 2 bases, with 13 bases remaining between them. Germline V gives CDR1 LNHDA, CDR2 SQIVND (reference sequence). CDR3 sequence: CASSLQGKGNQPQHF. For the CDR3, the DNA is TGTGCCAGTAGTTTGCAGGGGAAGGGCAATCAGCCCCAGCATTTT.

This clone was found once. This chain joins TRBV29-1 and TRBJ1-2; 9 bases align to TRBD1. Germline CDR1 is SQVTM and CDR2 is ANQGSEA. The CDR3 sequence is 15 residues long. V was pared by 6 bases and J by 2 bases, with 10 bases of the junction left unmatched. Here the CDR3 reads CSVQGAGTLNYGYTF. The CDR3 DNA is TGCAGCGTACAGGGGGCCGGAACTCTCAACTATGGCTACACCTTC.

The J gene is TRBJ2-7, the V gene TRBV29-1; possible D gene TRBD1, 6 bases. Trimming took off 2 bases at V and 5 bases at J, with 19 bases between the two ends. CDR3 length equals 15 residues. Germline values: CDR1 SQVTM, CDR2 ANQGSEA. CDR3 sequence reads: CSVEQPGRGVDEQYF. The CDR3 DNA reads TGCAGCGTTGAACAGCCAGGCAGGGGTGTTGACGAGCAGTACTTC.

This clone has a single count. The CDR3 loop reads CASSQGEQVGTEAFF. For the CDR3, the DNA is TGTGCCAGCAGCCAAGGGGAACAGGTTGGGACTGAAGCTTTCTTT. The gene calls are TRBV4-2 and TRBJ1-1, with D possibly matching TRBD1 (5 bases). This CDR3 has 15 residues. From germline, CDR1 is LGHNA and CDR2 YNFKEQ. V was trimmed by 1 base and J by 5 bases, leaving 14 bases between them.